This TCR beta chain was retrieved from a study of shared clonotypes between healthy human individuals. Remarks on this clone: The sample carries other DNA sequences with the same CDR3.

V lost 4 bases, J lost 2 bases, and 7 bases lay in between. Germline CDR1 SGHRS, CDR2 YFSETQ. The CDR3 is 13 amino acids. Sequenced by immunoSEQ multiplex PCR; TCRdb stores in-frame clones only, minus some. The sample contains some 1.4 million clones, roughly 97% of which appear only once. The sequencing input was naive CD4+ T cells sorted from blood. Subset given: CD45RA+ positively selected. The rearrangement joins TRBV5-1 to TRBJ1-5; a weak D match, TRBD1 (5 bases). The sequence was obtained from a man younger than 40 in good health. The CDR3 loop reads CASSLQGNQPQHF. The CDR3, as DNA: TGCGCCAGCAGCCTACAGGGCAATCAGCCCCAGCATTTT.